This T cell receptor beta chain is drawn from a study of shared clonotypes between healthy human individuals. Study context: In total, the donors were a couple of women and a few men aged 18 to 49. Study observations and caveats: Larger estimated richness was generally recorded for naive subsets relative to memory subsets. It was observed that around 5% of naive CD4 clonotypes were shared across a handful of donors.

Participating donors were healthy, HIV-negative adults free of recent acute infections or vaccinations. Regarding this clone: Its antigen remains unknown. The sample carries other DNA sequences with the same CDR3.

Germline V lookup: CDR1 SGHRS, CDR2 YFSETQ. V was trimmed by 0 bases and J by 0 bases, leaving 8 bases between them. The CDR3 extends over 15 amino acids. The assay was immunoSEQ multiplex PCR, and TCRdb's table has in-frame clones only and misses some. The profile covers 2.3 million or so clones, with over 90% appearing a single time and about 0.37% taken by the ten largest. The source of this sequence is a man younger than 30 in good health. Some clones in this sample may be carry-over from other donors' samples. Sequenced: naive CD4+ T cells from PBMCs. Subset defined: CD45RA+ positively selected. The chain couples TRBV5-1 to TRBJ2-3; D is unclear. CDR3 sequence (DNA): TGCGCCAGCAGCTTGGGGCTGACTAGCACAGATACGCAGTATTTT. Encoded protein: CASSLGLTSTDTQYF.